This TCR beta chain was recovered during a study of cytomegalovirus exposure and HLA in healthy donors. The length of the CDR3 is 13 residues. V dropped 1 base and J dropped 7 bases, with 10 bases sitting between them. Germline CDR1 and CDR2: LNHDA and SQIVND (reference sequence). Amplification used 60 Vbeta primers and 13 Jbeta primers. Libraries were prepared by immunoSEQ multiplex PCR; TCRdb keeps only in-frame clonotypes and omits some of them. The sample consists of under 110,000 clones, around 85% of them appearing once. Sequencing was done on a sample of PBMCs. The chain is built from TRBV19 and TRBJ2-5; a weak D match, TRBD2 (6 bases). The receptor comes from a man aged 25-45 years in good health and CMV-seronegative. The CDR3 DNA follows: TGTGCCAGTAGTATAGCCCCCGGGGGGACCCAGTACTTC. Translating gives CASSIAPGGTQYF.